These T cell receptor beta chains were read from a single sample in a study of Tregs in tolerant kidney transplant recipients. The data were produced by immunoSEQ multiplex PCR, yet TCRdb's version contains in-frame clones alone and is incomplete. This table has tens of thousands of clones, around 90% appearing once. The material sequenced was Tregs from blood, taken before the transplant. These receptors were obtained from a human donor who received a combined kidney and bone marrow transplant. The CDR3 runs from the conserved cysteine through the conserved F or W. Each record gives: clone size, D gene, J gene, V gene, CDR3 protein, CDR3 DNA. D genes are given only for firm matches. Clone size is not always given. Where it is, it says once, few, many or a class for expanded clones.

>NA|NA|TRBJ2-2|TRBV6-5
CASRLDSSAGELFF
TGTGCCAGCAGACTGGACAGTTCGGCCGGGGAGCTGTTTTTT
>NA|NA|TRBJ1-2|TRBV30
CAWKPSIYGYTF
TGTGCCTGGAAGCCCAGTATCTATGGCTACACCTTC
>NA|TRBD1|TRBJ1-4|TRBV9
CASSPSRTGGTDEKLFF
TGTGCCAGCAGCCCTAGTCGTACAGGGGGCACGGATGAAAAACTGTTTTTT
>NA|TRBD1|TRBJ2-3|TRBV2
CARGQDTDTQYF
TGTGCCAGGGGACAGGACACAGATACGCAGTATTTT
>NA|TRBD2|TRBJ2-5|TRBV6-5
CASSYGTSGSGETQYF
TGTGCCAGCAGTTATGGGACTAGCGGGAGTGGAGAGACCCAGTACTTC
>NA|TRBD2|TRBJ2-1|TRBV4-3
CASSTGTSGPHSYNEQFF
TGCGCCAGCAGCACCGGGACTAGCGGCCCCCACTCCTACAATGAGCAGTTCTTC
>NA|NA|TRBJ2-7|TRBV5-4
CASSLGGSSYEQYF
TGTGCCAGCAGCTTGGGGGGCAGCTCCTACGAGCAGTACTTC
>NA|NA|TRBJ2-4|TRBV6-1
CASSEIRRLWGNIQYF
TGTGCCAGCAGTGAAATACGAAGACTTTGGGGAAACATTCAGTACTTC
>NA|TRBD2|TRBJ2-3|TRBV11-2
CASSSSGRLTDTQYF
TGTGCCAGCAGCTCTAGCGGGAGGCTAACAGATACGCAGTATTTT
>NA|NA|TRBJ2-7|TRBV7-2
CASSLELLYEQYF
TGTGCCAGCAGCTTAGAGTTGCTATACGAGCAGTACTTC
>NA|TRBD1|TRBJ2-7|TRBV6-1
CASSGQGAFDEQYF
TGTGCCAGCAGTGGACAGGGGGCCTTTGATGAGCAGTACTTC
>NA|NA|TRBJ2-1|TRBV18
CASSPTWGVEQFF
TGTGCCAGCTCACCAACGTGGGGGGTCGAGCAGTTCTTC
>NA|TRBD1|TRBJ2-5|TRBV25-1
CASSATGTAQETQYF
TGTGCCAGCAGTGCAACCGGGACAGCTCAAGAGACCCAGTACTTC
>NA|NA|TRBJ2-7|TRBV7-2
CASSPPRGPPYEQYF
TGTGCCAGCAGCCCTCCACGGGGCCCTCCCTACGAGCAGTACTTC
>few|NA|TRBJ2-5|TRBV7-9
CASSFGLARRQETQYF
TGTGCCAGCAGCTTCGGCCTAGCGAGACGACAAGAGACCCAGTACTTC
>once|TRBD2|TRBJ2-7|TRBV28
CASSSPSGQQYF
TGTGCCAGCAGTTCACCTAGCGGGCAGCAGTACTTC
>NA|TRBD1|TRBJ2-3|TRBV6-1
CASSDRGPTDTQYF
TGTGCCAGCAGCGACAGGGGGCCCACAGATACGCAGTATTTT
>NA|NA|TRBJ1-2|TRBV28
CASRLQGFDYGYTF
TGTGCCAGCAGATTACAGGGATTCGACTATGGCTACACCTTC
>NA|TRBD1|TRBJ2-7|TRBV4-2
CASSQSTGGGITIGYEQYF
TGTGCCAGCAGCCAATCGACAGGGGGCGGAATTACGATAGGGTACGAGCAGTACTTC
>NA|NA|TRBJ1-2|TRBV28
CASSLPTGPVGYTF
TGTGCCAGCAGTTTACCGACAGGCCCAGTAGGCTACACCTTC
>NA|NA|TRBJ2-7|TRBV4-2
CASSQSYSSYEQYF
TGTGCCAGCAGCCAATCCTATAGCTCCTACGAGCAGTACTTC
>NA|TRBD2|TRBJ2-3|TRBV18
CASSPAGGAADTQYF
TGTGCCAGCTCACCGGCCGGGGGGGCCGCAGATACGCAGTATTTT
>NA|NA|TRBJ2-3|TRBV6-1
CASNRARDTQYF
TGTGCCAGCAATCGGGCCCGCGATACGCAGTATTTT
>NA|NA|TRBJ1-1|TRBV6-1
CASQLGHLNTEAFF
TGTGCCTCCCAACTCGGGCACCTGAACACTGAAGCTTTCTTT
>NA|TRBD1|TRBJ1-1|TRBV28
CASSGGRDRDTEAFF
TGTGCCAGCAGCGGGGGAAGGGACAGGGACACTGAAGCTTTCTTT
>NA|TRBD2|TRBJ2-3|TRBV19
CASSSPRTSGRTQYF
TGTGCCAGTAGTTCTCCCCGGACTAGCGGGAGGACGCAGTATTTT
>NA|TRBD1|TRBJ1-2|TRBV25-1
CASSEVLGTAGYTF
TGTGCCAGCAGTGAAGTCCTTGGGACAGCTGGCTACACCTTC
>NA|NA|TRBJ1-2|TRBV5-1
CASRAGPTNYGYTF
TGCGCCAGCAGAGCGGGACCCACAAACTATGGCTACACCTTC
>NA|TRBD2|TRBJ2-3|TRBV10-3
CAVSTSADTQYF
TGTGCCGTGTCCACTAGCGCAGATACGCAGTATTTT
>NA|NA|TRBJ1-5|TRBV5-1
CASSFGPWESNQPQHF
TGCGCCAGCAGCTTCGGTCCCTGGGAAAGCAATCAGCCCCAGCATTTT
>NA|NA|TRBJ2-7|TRBV5-1
CASSLGQDSEQYF
TGCGCCAGCAGCTTGGGACAGGATTCCGAGCAGTACTTC
>once|TRBD1|TRBJ1-2|TRBV7-2
CASSLDRGPYGYTF
TGTGCCAGCAGCCTCGACAGGGGACCCTATGGCTACACCTTC
>NA|NA|TRBJ2-4|TRBV7-2
CASSFYSGGDNIQYF
TGTGCCAGCAGCTTCTATTCGGGCGGGGACAACATTCAGTACTTC
>NA|NA|TRBJ2-4|TRBV11-2
CASSRAPDSPKNIQYF
TGTGCCAGCAGCCGCGCCCCCGATTCTCCAAAAAACATTCAGTACTTC
>NA|TRBD2|TRBJ2-7|TRBV30
CAWSVGTSGRTEQYF
TGTGCCTGGAGTGTCGGGACTAGCGGGAGGACCGAGCAGTACTTC
>NA|NA|TRBJ2-1|TRBV2
CASRLLVGVDEQFF
TGTGCCAGCAGGCTCCTGGTAGGAGTGGATGAGCAGTTCTTC
>NA|TRBD2|TRBJ2-1|TRBV7-2
CASSGLAGGGYEQFF
TGTGCCAGCAGTGGACTAGCGGGAGGCGGCTATGAGCAGTTCTTC
>NA|NA|TRBJ1-2|TRBV5-1
CASHEANYGYTF
TGCGCCAGCCACGAGGCTAACTATGGCTACACCTTC
>NA|TRBD2|TRBJ2-3|TRBV7-9
CASSRTSGSTDTQYF
TGTGCCAGCAGCCGGACTAGCGGATCCACAGATACGCAGTATTTT
>NA|NA|TRBJ1-2|TRBV6-5
CASSLGHRYGYTF
TGTGCCAGCAGCTTGGGACACCGCTATGGCTACACCTTC
>NA|NA|TRBJ1-3|TRBV7-5
CVRSPGLSSGNTIYF
TGTGTCAGAAGCCCCGGACTGTCCTCTGGAAACACCATATATTTT
>NA|TRBD2|TRBJ2-7|TRBV7-7
CARIAGSFYEQYF
TGTGCCAGAATAGCGGGCTCCTTCTACGAGCAGTACTTC
>NA|NA|TRBJ2-1|TRBV5-5
CASSLVLGAQSSYNEQFF
TGTGCCAGCAGCTTGGTGCTGGGGGCCCAAAGCTCCTACAATGAGCAGTTCTTC
>once|TRBD1|TRBJ1-5|TRBV7-2
CASSLATGGLGGNQPQHF
TGTGCCAGCAGCTTAGCTACAGGGGGATTGGGGGGCAATCAGCCCCAGCATTTT
>NA|TRBD1|TRBJ2-2|TRBV29-1
CSVGQGHGELFF
TGCAGCGTCGGACAGGGGCACGGGGAGCTGTTTTTT
>NA|NA|TRBJ2-5|TRBV30
CAWSVLAQLETQYF
TGTGCCTGGAGTGTACTTGCCCAGCTGGAGACCCAGTACTTC
>NA|NA|TRBJ2-3|TRBV4-1
CASSQRGSRGLDTQYF
TGCGCCAGCAGCCAAAGGGGATCACGGGGCCTAGATACGCAGTATTTT
>NA|TRBD1|TRBJ1-3|TRBV19
CASSSRTGQGASGNTIYF
TGTGCCAGTAGTTCCCGGACGGGACAGGGGGCCTCTGGAAACACCATATATTTT
>NA|NA|TRBJ2-7|TRBV28
CAVGWGLYEQYF
TGTGCAGTCGGCTGGGGACTCTACGAGCAGTACTTC
>NA|NA|TRBJ1-3|TRBV18
CASSPTTDFSGNTIYF
TGTGCCAGCTCACCTACGACAGACTTCTCTGGAAACACCATATATTTT
>NA|NA|TRBJ2-5|TRBV19
CASSIEQGPVKTQYF
TGTGCCAGTAGTATAGAGCAGGGGCCCGTGAAGACCCAGTACTTC
>NA|NA|TRBJ1-2|TRBV5-1
CASSNIGTHNYGYTF
TGCGCCAGCAGCAACATAGGGACTCACAACTATGGCTACACCTTC
>NA|NA|TRBJ1-1|TRBV15
CATSRRPGTEAFF
TGTGCCACCAGCAGAAGACCGGGCACTGAAGCTTTCTTT
>NA|TRBD2|TRBJ2-1|TRBV7-2
CASSSGRGNEQFF
TGTGCCAGCAGCAGCGGGAGGGGTAATGAGCAGTTCTTC
>NA|TRBD2|TRBJ2-1|TRBV7-9
CASSSGGSGAHGEQFF
TGTGCCAGCAGCTCCGGGGGGAGCGGGGCCCACGGGGAGCAGTTCTTC
>NA|NA|TRBJ1-5|TRBV11-2
CASSLDGSNQPQHF
TGTGCCAGCAGCTTAGATGGGAGCAATCAGCCCCAGCATTTT
>NA|NA|TRBJ2-1|TRBV6-5
CASRGYSYNEQFF
TGTGCCAGCAGGGGATACTCCTACAATGAGCAGTTCTTC